The 6 T cell receptor beta chains below come from one sample, sequenced in a study of cytomegalovirus exposure and HLA in healthy donors. With 60 Vbeta and 13 Jbeta primers, the PCR was carried out. The protocol was immunoSEQ multiplex PCR, while the TCRdb copy is restricted to in-frame clones and leaves out a portion. The sample shows about 140,000 clones, approximately 8.9% of them seen only once. Specimen: PBMCs. The receptor set was obtained from a woman aged 40-49 years in good health and CMV-seropositive.

Only a few counts were recorded for this clone. The chain is built from TRBV2 and TRBJ1-6, with 7 bases lining up with TRBD1. Per the germline V gene, CDR1 is SNHLY and CDR2 is FYNNEI. The CDR3 is made up of 13 amino acids. The trim removed 5 bases at V and 8 bases at J, leaving 3 bases unmatched. The CDR3 DNA sequence: TGTGCCAGCAGTTTCACAGGGGATTCACCCCTCCACTTT. It codes for CASSFTGDSPLHF.

The V call is TRBV18, the J call TRBJ2-5; D may be TRBD1 (6 bases). Per germline, CDR1 KGHSH and CDR2 LQKENI. The length of the CDR3 is 14 residues. The V gene lost 6 bases and the J gene lost 0 bases, with 11 bases spanning the gap. This chain's CDR3 is CASSPTGNQETQYF. CDR3 coding DNA: TGTGCCAGCTCGCCCACAGGGAACCAAGAGACCCAGTACTTC.

The sample holds a few counts of this clone. This chain uses TRBV4-1 with TRBJ2-3; 8 nucleotides align to TRBD2. The CDR3 loop spans 16 amino acids. Germline V lookup: CDR1 MGHRA, CDR2 YSYEKL. V dropped 0 bases and J dropped 7; count of bases not matched to a gene: 9. CDR3 residues: CASSQDPRGGVNTQYF. For the CDR3, the DNA is TGCGCCAGCAGCCAAGATCCCCGGGGGGGTGTGAATACGCAGTATTTT.

J is TRBJ2-5 and V is TRBV9; the match to TRBD2 covers 11 bases. CDR1 is SGDLS and CDR2 is YYNGEE in the germline V gene. V was clipped by 0 bases and J by 1 base; unmatched bases: 5. The CDR3 has 17 amino acids. The CDR3 sequence: CASSVGSGGAGQETQYF. DNA of the CDR3: TGTGCCAGCAGCGTAGGTAGCGGGGGGGCCGGCCAAGAGACCCAGTACTTC.

The genes are TRBV5-8 and TRBJ2-6; 9 bases fit TRBD1. This CDR3 is built from 17 residues. Germline V lookup: CDR1 SGHTS, CDR2 YDEGEE. The V gene end was trimmed by 3 bases and the J gene end by 2 bases; junction bases not matched to a gene: 6. The CDR3 DNA sequence: TGTGCCAGCAGCTGGGAGGACAGGGGAACTGGGGCCAACGTCCTGACTTTC. Protein sequence: CASSWEDRGTGANVLTF.

Remarks on this clone: Germline and junction disagree at one end, which may indicate a read error. This CDR3 is also generated by other DNA sequences in the sample. The chain is built from TRBV7-2 and TRBJ1-1; D is possibly TRBD1 (6 bases). This CDR3 is 14 amino acids long. From germline, CDR1 is SGHTA and CDR2 FQGNSA. The CDR3 DNA reads as TGTGCCAGCAGCTTAGACAGGGTGAACACTGAGGCTTTCTTT. It codes for CASSLDRVNTEAFF.